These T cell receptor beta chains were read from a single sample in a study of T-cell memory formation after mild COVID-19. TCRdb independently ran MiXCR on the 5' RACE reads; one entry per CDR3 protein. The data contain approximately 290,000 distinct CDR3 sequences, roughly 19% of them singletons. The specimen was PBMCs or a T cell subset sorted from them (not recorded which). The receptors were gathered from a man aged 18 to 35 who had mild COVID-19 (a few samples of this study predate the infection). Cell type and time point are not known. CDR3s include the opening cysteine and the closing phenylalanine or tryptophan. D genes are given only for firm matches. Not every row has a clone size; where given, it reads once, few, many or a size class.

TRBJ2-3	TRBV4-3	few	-	TGCGCCAGCAGCAAAGAGGGGGTCGGGTTTACAGATACGCAGTATTTT	CASSKEGVGFTDTQYF
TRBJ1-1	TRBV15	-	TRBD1	TGTGCCACCAGCAGATCGACCGGGACAGTCCGCAACACTGAAGCTTTCTTT	CATSRSTGTVRNTEAFF
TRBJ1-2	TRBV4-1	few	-	TGCGCCAGCAGCCAAAGCCCCCGGGCGGCGGGGGATATCTACACCTTC	CASSQSPRAAGDIYTF
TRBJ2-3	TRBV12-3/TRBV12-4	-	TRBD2	TGTGCCAGCAGTTTAGGGACTAGTATAAGCACAGATACGCAGTATTTT	CASSLGTSISTDTQYF
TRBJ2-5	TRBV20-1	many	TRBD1	TGCAGTCCAGCCCGGGACAGTTGGTACCAAGAGACCCAGTACTTC	CSPARDSWYQETQYF
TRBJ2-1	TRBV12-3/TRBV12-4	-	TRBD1	TGTGCCAGCAGTACCAGACAGGGGGCGGGGAATGAGCAGTTCTTC	CASSTRQGAGNEQFF
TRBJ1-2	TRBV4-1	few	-	TGCGCCAGCAGCCACCATAAGGCAGCCGGCTACACCTTC	CASSHHKAAGYTF
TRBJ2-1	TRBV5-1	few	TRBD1	TGCGCCAGCAGCTCGAAGGACAGGGGATATGATGAGCAGTTCTTC	CASSSKDRGYDEQFF
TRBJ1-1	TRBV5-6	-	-	TGTGCCAGCAGCTATCCACCGAACACTGAAGCTTTCTTT	CASSYPPNTEAFF
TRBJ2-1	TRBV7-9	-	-	TGTGCCAGCAGCTCCGTTTCTGCTTACAATGAGCAGTTCTTC	CASSSVSAYNEQFF
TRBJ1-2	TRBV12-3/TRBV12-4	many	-	TGTGCCAGCAGTTTCGGCGCCTCATGGAGTGGCTACACCTTC	CASSFGASWSGYTF
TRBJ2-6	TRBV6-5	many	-	TGTGCCAGCACCTGGCAGTTAACTGGGGCCAACGTCCTGACTTTC	CASTWQLTGANVLTF
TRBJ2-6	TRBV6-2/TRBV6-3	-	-	TGTGCCAGCAGTTACCCCAAAAACTCTGGGGCCAACGTCCTGACTTTC	CASSYPKNSGANVLTF
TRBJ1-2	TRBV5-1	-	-	TGCGCCAGCAGCCTGCCTGGGGCGGGAGGGAACGGCTACACCTTC	CASSLPGAGGNGYTF
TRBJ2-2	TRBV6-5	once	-	TGTGCCAGCCTCCTTCGCTACCAGAACACCGGGGAGCTGTTTTTT	CASLLRYQNTGELFF
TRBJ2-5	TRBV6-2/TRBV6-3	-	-	TGTGCCAGCAGTTACTCGGCTAGCCGAGAGACCCAGTACTTC	CASSYSASRETQYF
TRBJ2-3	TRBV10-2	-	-	TGCGCCAGCAGGAGAATTGGCACAGATACGCAGTATTTT	CASRRIGTDTQYF
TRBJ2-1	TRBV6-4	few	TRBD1	TGTGCCAGCAGCCCGGACAGGGTAAGAGGTAATGAGCAGTTCTTC	CASSPDRVRGNEQFF
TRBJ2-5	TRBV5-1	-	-	TGCGCCAGCAGCTTCAGGGTTGGGGAGACCCAGTACTTC	CASSFRVGETQYF
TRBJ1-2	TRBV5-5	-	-	TGTGCCAGCAGCCTCCGGGACGGAGTATATGGCTACACCTTC	CASSLRDGVYGYTF
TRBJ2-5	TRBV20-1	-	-	TGCAGTGACAGGGACACGGCTACGGGGACCCAGTACTTC	CSDRDTATGTQYF
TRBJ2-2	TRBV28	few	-	TGTGCCAGCGATACGAACACCGGGGAGCTGTTTTTT	CASDTNTGELFF
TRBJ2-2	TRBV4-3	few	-	TGCGCCAGCAGCCAAGTTTGGGACTCTCAAAACACCGGGGAGCTGTTTTTT	CASSQVWDSQNTGELFF
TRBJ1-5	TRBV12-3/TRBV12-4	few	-	TGTGCCAGCAGTCCCCGCGCGGATCCCCAGCATTTT	CASSPRADPQHF
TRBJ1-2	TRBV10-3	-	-	TGTGCCATCAGTGAGTCAAGGGATAACTATGGCTACACCTTC	CAISESRDNYGYTF
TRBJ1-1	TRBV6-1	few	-	TGTGCCAGCAGTGAAAATTGGTGGGCAGGGTTAGAAGCTTTCTTT	CASSENWWAGLEAFF
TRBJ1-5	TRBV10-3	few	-	TGTGCCATCAGTGATTTGGGTCAGCCCCAGCATTTT	CAISDLGQPQHF
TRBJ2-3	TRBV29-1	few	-	TGCAGCGTTAAGCTACGCCTGGAGGGTACGCAGTATTTT	CSVKLRLEGTQYF
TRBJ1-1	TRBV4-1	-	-	TGCGCCAGCAGCCAAGATAATGCCCCTGGCACTGAAGCTTTCTTT	CASSQDNAPGTEAFF
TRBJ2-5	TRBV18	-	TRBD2	TGTGCCTGCCGGCCGGGGGGCCAAGAGACCCAGTACTTC	CACRPGGQETQYF
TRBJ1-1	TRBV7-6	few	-	TGTGCCAGCAGCTTAAGGGCAGGAGACTTAAACACTGAAGCTTTCTTT	CASSLRAGDLNTEAFF
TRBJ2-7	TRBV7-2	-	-	TGTGCCAGCAGCTTAACTCTCGGGGCCCCCTACGAGCAGTACTTC	CASSLTLGAPYEQYF
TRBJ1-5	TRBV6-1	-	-	TGTGCCAGCAGTCCCATGACAAGTCAGCCCCAGCATTTT	CASSPMTSQPQHF
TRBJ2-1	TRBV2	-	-	TGTGCCAGCCTCGCCCTGAGCTCCTACAATGAGCAGTTCTTC	CASLALSSYNEQFF
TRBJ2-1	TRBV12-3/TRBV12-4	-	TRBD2	TGTGCCAGCGGCCTAGCGGGGGGTGGTGAGCAGTTCTTC	CASGLAGGGEQFF
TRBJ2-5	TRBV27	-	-	TGTGCCAGCAGTTTATACGGGGAGAGGGGTCAAGAGACCCAGTACTTC	CASSLYGERGQETQYF